This T cell receptor beta chain was captured in a study of T cells in Graves' hyperthyroidism and ophthalmopathy. The germline gives CDR1 SGDLS, CDR2 YYNGEE. V lost 0 bases and J lost 2, with 14 bases in between. The CDR3 consists of 16 residues. TCR beta CDR3 regions were amplified from RNA transcripts. A set of HTBI primers served as the primers for a first-round RT-PCR of the TCR CDR3. A single record per CDR3 protein comes from TCRdb applying MiXCR to the multiplex PCR reads. Counted here are roughly 800,000 distinct CDR3 sequences, roughly 37% occurring once; the ten biggest clones make up 7.5% to 9.5%.

The specimen sequenced was blood. The chain employs TRBV9 and TRBJ1-2; tentatively, D is TRBD1 (6 bases). The TCR was taken from a young man with Graves' hyperthyroidism. CDR3 bases: TGTGCCAGCAGCGTAGAGGGCACAGGGAGCAACTATGGCTACACCTTC. As protein: CASSVEGTGSNYGYTF.